This T cell receptor beta chain was captured in a study of blood T cell repertoires in COVID-19. The table lists this clone with a count of one. The length of the CDR3 is 15 residues. Trimming removed 3 bases at V and 2 bases at J, with 11 bases between. CDR1 is MDHEN, CDR2 SYDVKM, per germline. Sequenced by immunoSEQ multiplex PCR; TCRdb stores in-frame clones only, minus some. This sample yields over 400,000 clones, of which just over 85% are seen a single time; more than 1.4% belongs to the top ten. Sequencing input: peripheral blood. The gene calls are TRBV28 and TRBJ2-1, with a possible D match to TRBD1 (6 bases). This TCR was sampled from a woman aged 25 to 39 with active or convalescent COVID-19. The CDR3: CASSFVQGPYNEQFF. The CDR3 nucleotides read TGTGCCAGCAGTTTTGTACAGGGCCCCTACAATGAGCAGTTCTTC.